This TCR beta chain stems from a study of T cells in Graves' hyperthyroidism and ophthalmopathy. Study-wide results and limits: Clonotypes that were expanded in thyroid above 0.001 mostly appeared in blood too. Before onset, by a median of approximately 6.8 months, the model predicted ophthalmopathy.

An absence of ophthalmopathy progression within 18 months meant stable Graves' hyperthyroidism. On this clonotype itself: Its antigen is unknown.

TCR beta CDR3 sequences were amplified from RNA transcripts. When the TCR CDR3 underwent first-round RT-PCR, the HTBI primer set was used. MiXCR was run by TCRdb on the multiplex PCR reads, yielding one entry per CDR3 protein. The repertoire holds around 690,000 distinct CDR3 sequences, with 17% as singletons. Germline V lookup: CDR1 GTSNPN, CDR2 SVGIG (reference sequence). V was trimmed by 2 bases and J by 1 base, leaving 5 bases between them. The CDR3 sequence is 12 residues long. The rearrangement uses TRBV30 and TRBJ1-1; D ambiguous. Material: blood. The TCR was taken from a man in his forties or fifties with Graves' hyperthyroidism. CDR3 in amino acids: CAWSSGNTEAFF. The CDR3 region has the DNA TGTGCCTGGAGTTCCGGGAACACTGAAGCTTTCTTT.